The rows below give T cell receptor beta chains drawn from one sample of a study of shared clonotypes between healthy human individuals. Here immunoSEQ multiplex PCR was the method, and the copy in TCRdb shows in-frame clones only, minus some. The data show around 550,000 clones, 95% to 97% seen once. Sequenced input: naive CD4+ T cells sorted from blood. The source is a woman aged 30 to 39 in good health. The CDR3 runs from the conserved cysteine through the conserved F or W. D genes are given only for firm matches.

CDR3nt | CDR3aa | v_gene | d_gene | j_gene
TGTGCCATCCGGGACAGGGTGGGAGAGCAGTACTTC | CAIRDRVGEQYF | TRBV28 | TRBD1 | TRBJ2-7
TGTGCCAGCAGCCCCCGAGGGGCTGGCTACACCTTC | CASSPRGAGYTF | TRBV7-8 | . | TRBJ1-2
TGCGCCAGCAGCTTGGGGCTAGCTGGGGATACAGATACGCAGTATTTT | CASSLGLAGDTDTQYF | TRBV5-1 | . | TRBJ2-3
TGTGCCAGCACTTCGCCGGACGGTTCTGAGACCCAGTACTTC | CASTSPDGSETQYF | TRBV28 | . | TRBJ2-5
TGTGCCAGCAGCCCAAACAGGGCAAACCAGCCCCAGCATTTT | CASSPNRANQPQHF | TRBV7-9 | . | TRBJ1-5
TGCGCCAGCACCCTAGGCAGGTTGAACACTGAAGCTTTCTTT | CASTLGRLNTEAFF | TRBV5-1 | . | TRBJ1-1
TGTGCCGCGGAACCCAACAGCGGGAGGAGTTCAGATACGCAGTATTTT | CAAEPNSGRSSDTQYF | TRBV10-3 | TRBD2 | TRBJ2-3
TGTGCTAGTGGGCAGGGCCCGGGACAGGGGGTTCGCGGGAGTAGGTCGTACGAGCAGTACTTC | CASGQGPGQGVRGSRSYEQYF | TRBV12-5 | TRBD1 | TRBJ2-7
TGTGCCAGTAGTTCTACAGGGGAGGCTCGGAATGAGCAGTTCTTC | CASSSTGEARNEQFF | TRBV19 | . | TRBJ2-1
TGTGCCAGCCGGAGGGATGGCTACACCTTC | CASRRDGYTF | TRBV28 | . | TRBJ1-2
TGTGCCAGCAGCGCAGTCCCGGGACAGGGGCGAAGCTCCTACGAGCAGTACTTC | CASSAVPGQGRSSYEQYF | TRBV4-2 | TRBD1 | TRBJ2-7
TGTGCCTGGACAATAGCTACATCACCCCTCCACTTT | CAWTIATSPLHF | TRBV30 | . | TRBJ1-6
TGTGCCAGCAGCTTAGATGGGTCTGGGCAGTACTTC | CASSLDGSGQYF | TRBV11-2 | . | TRBJ2-7
TGCGCCAGCAGCGGCTCCAGGACAGGGGATTCTGAAAAACTGTTTTTT | CASSGSRTGDSEKLFF | TRBV5-1 | TRBD1 | TRBJ1-4
TGTGCCAGCTCCCTTGGTGACACTGAAGCTTTCTTT | CASSLGDTEAFF | TRBV18 | . | TRBJ1-1